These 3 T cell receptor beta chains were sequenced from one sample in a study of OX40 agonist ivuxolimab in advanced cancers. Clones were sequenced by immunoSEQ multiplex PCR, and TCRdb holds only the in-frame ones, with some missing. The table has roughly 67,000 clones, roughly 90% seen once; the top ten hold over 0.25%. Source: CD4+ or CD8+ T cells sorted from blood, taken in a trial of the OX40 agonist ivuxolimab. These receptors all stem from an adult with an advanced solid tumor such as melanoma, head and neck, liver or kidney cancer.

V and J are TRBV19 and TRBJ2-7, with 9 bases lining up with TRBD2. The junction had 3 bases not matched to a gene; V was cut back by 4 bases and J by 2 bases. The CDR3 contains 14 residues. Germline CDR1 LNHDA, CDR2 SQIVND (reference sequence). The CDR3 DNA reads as TGTGCCAGTAGTACTAGCGGGAAAACCTACGAGCAGTACTTC. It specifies CASSTSGKTYEQYF.

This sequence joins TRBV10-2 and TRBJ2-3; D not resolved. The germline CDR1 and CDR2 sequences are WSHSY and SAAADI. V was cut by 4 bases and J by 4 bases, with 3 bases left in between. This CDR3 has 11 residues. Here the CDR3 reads CASSGADTQYF. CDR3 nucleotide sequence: TGCGCCAGCAGTGGGGCAGATACGCAGTATTTT.

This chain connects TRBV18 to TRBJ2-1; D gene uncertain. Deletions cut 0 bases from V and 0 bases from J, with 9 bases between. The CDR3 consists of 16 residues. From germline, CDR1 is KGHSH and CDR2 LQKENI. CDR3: CASSPPRLSSYNEQFF. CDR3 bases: TGTGCCAGCTCACCACCCCGGCTGTCCTCCTACAATGAGCAGTTCTTC.